Included here is one T cell receptor beta chain sequence, with context. Naive CD4+ cells were CD45RA-selected; the remaining cells were memory. The data originate from a study of shared clonotypes between healthy human individuals. Source study methods: Filtering was not the same, since immunoSEQ gave junction-only sequences without quality scores. Sequencing used immunoSEQ multiplex PCR; TCRdb keeps in-frame clones, though not all of them. V and J calls plus clone size are reproduced from that table; the DNA served to infer D and trimming. The sample holds approximately 2.1 million clones, approximately 93% seen once. Trimming removed 3 bases from V and 2 bases from J, with 21 bases in between. The length of the CDR3 is 18 residues. From germline, CDR1 is KGHSH and CDR2 LQKENI.

This chain links TRBV18 with TRBJ2-3; tentative D call: TRBD2 (6 bases). The source material was naive CD4+ T cells from PBMCs. Subset meaning: CD45RA+ positively selected. This clonotype originated in a young man in good health. Some clones in this sample may be carry-over from other donors' samples. The CDR3 loop is CASSPIGGEGRVTDTQYF. The DNA for the CDR3 is TGTGCCAGCTCACCGATCGGGGGAGAGGGACGTGTCACAGATACGCAGTATTTT.